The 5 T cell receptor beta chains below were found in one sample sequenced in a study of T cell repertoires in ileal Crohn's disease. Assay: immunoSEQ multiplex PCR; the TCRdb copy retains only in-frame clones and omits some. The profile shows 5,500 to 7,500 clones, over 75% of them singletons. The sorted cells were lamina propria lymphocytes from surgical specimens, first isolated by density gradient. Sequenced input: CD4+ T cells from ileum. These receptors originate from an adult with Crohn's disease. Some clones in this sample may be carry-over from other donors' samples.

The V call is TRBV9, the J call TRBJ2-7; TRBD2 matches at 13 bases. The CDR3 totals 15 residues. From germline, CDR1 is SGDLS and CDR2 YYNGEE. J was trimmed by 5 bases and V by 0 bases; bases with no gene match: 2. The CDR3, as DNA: TGTGCCAGCAGCGTAGGGGGACTAGCGGGAAACGAGCAGTACTTC. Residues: CASSVGGLAGNEQYF.

CDR3 in amino acids: CASRRQVRRANTGELFF. DNA for the CDR3: TGTGCCAGTAGACGACAGGTTCGGCGCGCGAACACCGGGGAGCTGTTTTTT. The chain links TRBV19 to TRBJ2-2; tentatively, D is TRBD1 (6 bases). Germline loops: CDR1 LNHDA, CDR2 SQIVND (reference sequence). This CDR3 contains 17 residues. Trimming removed 6 bases from V and 0 bases from J, with 17 bases in between.

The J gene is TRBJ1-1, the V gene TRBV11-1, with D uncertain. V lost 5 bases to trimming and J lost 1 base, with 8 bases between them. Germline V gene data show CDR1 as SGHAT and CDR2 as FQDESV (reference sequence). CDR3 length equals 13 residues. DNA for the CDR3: TGTGCCAGCAGCCCCGAGAGGAACACTGAAGCTTTCTTT. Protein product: CASSPERNTEAFF.

The CDR3 spells CASSLRDRDVNEQFF. Written as DNA, the CDR3 is TGTGCCAGCAGTTTAAGGGACAGGGATGTGAATGAGCAGTTCTTC. J is TRBJ2-1 and V is TRBV28, with 9 bases aligning to TRBD1. The CDR3 has 15 amino acids. Trimming at V came to 2 bases and at J to 7 bases, leaving 6 bases not matched to a gene. CDR1 is MDHEN and CDR2 is SYDVKM in the germline V gene. Using reference TRBV28 and TRBJ2-1 for the parts outside the CDR3, the full variable domain is DVKVTQSSRYLVKRTGEKVFLECVQDMDHENMFWYRQDPGLGLRLIYFSYDVKMKEKGDIPEGYSVSREKKERFSLILESASTNQTSMYLCASSLRDRDVNEQFFGPGTRLTVL.

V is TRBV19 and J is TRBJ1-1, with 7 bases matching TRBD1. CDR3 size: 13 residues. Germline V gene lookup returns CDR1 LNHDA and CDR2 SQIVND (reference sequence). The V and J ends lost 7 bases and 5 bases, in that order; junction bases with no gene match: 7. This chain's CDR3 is CASNSAGGTEAFF. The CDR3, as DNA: TGTGCCAGTAACTCGGCAGGGGGAACTGAAGCTTTCTTT.